Following are 3 T cell receptor beta chains from one sample sequenced in a study of IL-17A CD8 T cells in psoriatic arthritis synovium. This table comes from immunoSEQ multiplex PCR, and its TCRdb copy is limited to in-frame clones, with some not included. The sample gives thousands of clones, over 60% of which show up once; about 10% is in the top ten. CD3+ T cells, isolated magnetically, got PMA and ionomycin for more than 1.3 hours before cytokine secretion labeling. Synovial fluid was aspirated from actively inflamed joints of psoriatic arthritis patients. Sequencing used IFN-gamma+ CD8+ T cells from synovial fluid. Subset here: IL-17A-IFNgamma+ memory CD8+ (Tc1) cells. Receptors originate from a human donor with psoriatic arthritis.

In its sample, this clone is large (0.1 to 1%). This chain connects TRBV30 to TRBJ1-4; D is ambiguous. The germline V gene has CDR1 GTSNPN and CDR2 SVGIG (reference sequence). This CDR3 spans 16 amino acids. V gave up 0 bases and J gave up 0 bases, with 11 bases separating them. CDR3 protein: CAWSVGTVATNEKLFF. CDR3 DNA sequence: TGTGCCTGGAGTGTAGGAACAGTAGCAACTAATGAAAAACTGTTTTTT.

The V and J genes are TRBV5-6 and TRBJ2-7; D perhaps matches TRBD2 (6 bases). The CDR3 extends over 12 amino acids. V was clipped by 2 bases and J by 4 bases, with 7 bases between them. Germline values: CDR1 SGHDT, CDR2 YYEEEE. CDR3 region: CASSFAGYEQYV. Written as DNA, the CDR3 is TGTGCCAGCAGCTTTGCGGGATACGAGCAGTACGTC.

The CDR3 is CASSFTAEQYF. For the CDR3, the DNA is TGTGCCAGCAGCTTCACTGCCGAGCAGTACTTC. This chain connects TRBV11-2 to TRBJ2-7; no definite D call. The CDR3 runs 11 residues. CDR1 is SGHAT, CDR2 FQNNGV, per germline. The V and J ends lost 3 bases and 6 bases respectively, with 6 bases between them.